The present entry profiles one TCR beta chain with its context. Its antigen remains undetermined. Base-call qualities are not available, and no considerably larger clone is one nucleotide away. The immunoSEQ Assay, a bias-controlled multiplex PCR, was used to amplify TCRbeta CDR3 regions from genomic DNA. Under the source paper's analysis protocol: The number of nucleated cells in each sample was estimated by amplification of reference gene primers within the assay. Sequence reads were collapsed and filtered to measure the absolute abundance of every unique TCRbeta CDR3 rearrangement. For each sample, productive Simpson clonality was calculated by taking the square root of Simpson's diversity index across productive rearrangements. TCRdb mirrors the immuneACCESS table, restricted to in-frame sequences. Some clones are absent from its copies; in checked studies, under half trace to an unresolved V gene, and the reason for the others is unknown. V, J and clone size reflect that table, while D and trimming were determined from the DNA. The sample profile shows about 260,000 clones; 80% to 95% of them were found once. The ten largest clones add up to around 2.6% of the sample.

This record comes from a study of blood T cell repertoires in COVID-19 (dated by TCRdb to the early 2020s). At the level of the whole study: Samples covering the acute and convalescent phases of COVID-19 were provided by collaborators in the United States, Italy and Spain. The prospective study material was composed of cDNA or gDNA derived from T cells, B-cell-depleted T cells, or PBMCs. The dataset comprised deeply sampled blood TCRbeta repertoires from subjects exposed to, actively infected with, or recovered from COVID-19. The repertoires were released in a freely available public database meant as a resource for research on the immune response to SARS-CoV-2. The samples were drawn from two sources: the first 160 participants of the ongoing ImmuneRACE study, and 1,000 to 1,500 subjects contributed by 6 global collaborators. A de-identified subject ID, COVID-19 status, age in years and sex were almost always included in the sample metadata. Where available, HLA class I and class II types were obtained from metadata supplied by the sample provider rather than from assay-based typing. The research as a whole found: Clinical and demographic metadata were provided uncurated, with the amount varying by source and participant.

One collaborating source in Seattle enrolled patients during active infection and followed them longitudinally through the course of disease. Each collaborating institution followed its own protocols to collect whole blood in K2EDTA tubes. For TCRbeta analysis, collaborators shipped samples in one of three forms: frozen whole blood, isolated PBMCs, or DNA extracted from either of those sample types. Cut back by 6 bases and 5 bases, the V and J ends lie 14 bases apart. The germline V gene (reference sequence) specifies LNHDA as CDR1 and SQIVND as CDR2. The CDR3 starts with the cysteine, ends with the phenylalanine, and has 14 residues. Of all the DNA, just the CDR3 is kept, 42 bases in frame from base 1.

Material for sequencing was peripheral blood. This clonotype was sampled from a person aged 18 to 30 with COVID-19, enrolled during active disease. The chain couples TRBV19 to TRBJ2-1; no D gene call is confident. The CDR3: CASRLAITDNEQFF. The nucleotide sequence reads TGTGCCAGTAGACTCGCTATAACCGACAATGAGCAGTTCTTC.